What follows are 20 T cell receptor beta chains derived from one specimen sequenced in a study of post-analysis software for immune sequencing data. Study-wide findings and caveats: About five TRBV segments, including TRBV5-6, TRBV5-1 and TRBV20-1, were more frequent in patients than controls.

The TCR beta cDNA libraries contained unique molecular identifiers. TCRdb re-derived calls from the PCR reads in MiXCR, one entry per CDR3 protein. The sample yields 650,000 to 900,000 distinct CDR3 sequences, about 43% seen once. These TCRs' antigens remain unknown. Sequenced input: blood. The origin of the receptors is a girl between 10 and 17 years old with multiple sclerosis.

This clonotype was found a few times. The J gene is TRBJ2-7, the V gene TRBV12-3 or TRBV12-4, with 14 bases that match TRBD2. This CDR3 region has 15 residues. V trimming: 6 bases; J trimming: 2 bases; junction bases outside the gene matches: 3. The CDR3 loop reads CASSSGLAGAYEQYF. DNA of the CDR3: TGTGCCAGCAGCTCGGGACTAGCGGGAGCCTACGAGCAGTACTTC.

This clonotype was counted a few times. The J gene is TRBJ2-1, the V gene TRBV20-1; 9 nucleotides line up with TRBD2. The CDR3 totals 15 residues. In germline, CDR1 is DFQATT, CDR2 SNEGSKA (reference sequence). The V segment lost 5 bases and the J segment 4 bases; nucleotides outside the gene matches: 9. This chain's CDR3 is CSAETGTSPYNEQFF. The CDR3 DNA follows: TGCAGTGCTGAAACGGGGACTAGCCCTTACAATGAGCAGTTCTTC.

This clonotype was seen more than once but under ten times. The V gene is TRBV11-2, the J gene TRBJ2-5; 7 nucleotides match TRBD1. Germline V gene data show CDR1 as SGHAT and CDR2 as FQNNGV. CDR3 length: 14 amino acids. The V segment lost 7 bases and the J segment 0 bases; nucleotides outside the gene matches: 5. The CDR3 sequence: CASTPTGNQETQYF. For the CDR3, the DNA is TGTGCCAGCACCCCGACAGGGAACCAAGAGACCCAGTACTTC.

This clonotype appeared once. At one of its ends the junction is not consistent with the germline gene, which may arise from a read error. J is TRBJ2-7 and V is TRBV29-1; a possible D gene is TRBD1 (5 bases). The J call may be mistaken, given a closer DNA end match to TRBJ2-5. Germline V gene lookup returns CDR1 SQVTM and CDR2 ANQGSEA. This CDR3 is built from 15 residues. CDR3 sequence reads: CGVGPRGSLRETQYF. In DNA form, the CDR3 reads TGCGGCGTTGGACCTAGGGGTAGCCTTAGAGAGACCCAGTACTTC.

This clonotype turned up a few times. The rearrangement uses TRBV12-3 or TRBV12-4 and TRBJ2-5; 8 bases are shared with TRBD1. The CDR3 has 14 amino acids. V dropped 6 bases and J dropped 1; count of bases not matched to a gene: 4. CDR3 coding DNA: TGTGCCAGCAGACCCACAGGGGGCCAAGAGACCCAGTACTTC. Translation gives CASRPTGGQETQYF.

This sequence joins TRBV7-9 and TRBJ1-5; unclear D gene. The V end lost 5 bases, the J end lost 0 bases, and 11 bases lay between the germline ends. Germline V CDR1 and CDR2: SEHNR, FQNEAQ (reference sequence). There are 15 residues in the CDR3. CDR3 sequence reads: CASSPDRSSNQPQHF. In DNA form, the CDR3 reads TGTGCCAGCAGCCCCGACCGAAGTAGCAATCAGCCCCAGCATTTT.

Only a few counts were recorded for this clonotype. The chain uses TRBV6-6 and TRBJ1-2; maybe TRBD1 (6 bases). The CDR3 runs 15 residues. Per germline, CDR1 MNHNY and CDR2 SVGAGI (reference sequence). Trimming pared 2 bases from V and 2 bases from J, leaving 12 bases between. CDR3 loop: CASSYGGGRNYGYTF. The DNA of the CDR3 is TGTGCCAGCAGTTACGGCGGGGGGCGGAACTATGGCTACACCTTC.

The table lists this clonotype with a few counts. The chain links TRBV7-2 to TRBJ2-1; 8 bases are a match to TRBD1. Germline assignment: CDR1 SGHTA and CDR2 FQGNSA. The CDR3 runs to 15 residues. The ends lost 1 base at V and 3 bases at J; junction bases unmatched: 2. As DNA, the CDR3 is TGTGCCAGCAGCTTAGAGGGACAGGACTACAATGAGCAGTTCTTC. It is translated as CASSLEGQDYNEQFF.

There are a few counts of this clonotype. The chain uses TRBV24-1 and TRBJ2-3; 8 bases line up with TRBD1. Germline loops: CDR1 KGHDR, CDR2 SFDVKD. CDR3 length equals 17 residues. V trimming: 3 bases; J trimming: 3 bases; junction bases outside the gene matches: 10. The CDR3 is CATSDLTDRAGTDTQYF. CDR3 bases: TGTGCCACCAGTGATCTAACGGACAGGGCGGGGACAGATACGCAGTATTTT.

The chain has TRBV20-1 and TRBJ2-7, with D tentatively TRBD2 (5 bases). Germline-derived CDR1 and CDR2 are DFQATT and SNEGSKA (reference sequence). CDR3 length equals 13 residues. Trimming stripped 0 bases from V and 7 bases from J, with 13 bases between. CDR3 sequence (DNA): TGCAGTGCTAGAGATGCGCGGGTCAGGGAGCAGTACTTC. This translates into CSARDARVREQYF.

DNA of the CDR3: TGCGCCAGCAGCCGAACTAGCGGGAGGGCCGACTCCTACAATGAGCAGTTCTTC. Translation: CASSRTSGRADSYNEQFF. The rearrangement links TRBV4-3 to TRBJ2-1, with 13 bases that match TRBD2. There are 18 residues in the CDR3. Germline trimming cut 4 bases from V and 0 bases from J; bases unmatched to any gene: 6. Germline CDR1 is LGHNA and CDR2 is YSLEER.

The chain is built from TRBV14 and TRBJ2-7; D is uncertain. The V end was cut by 0 bases, the J end by 7 bases, with 10 bases between. In germline, CDR1 is SGHDN, CDR2 FVKESK. There are 13 residues in the CDR3. The DNA of the CDR3 is TGTGCCAGCAGCCAAGACCGTAAAAAGGAGCAGTACTTC. It is translated as CASSQDRKKEQYF.

This chain uses TRBV20-1 with TRBJ2-1, with unresolved D. This CDR3 comprises 14 residues. Germline CDR1 DFQATT, CDR2 SNEGSKA (reference sequence). Trimming removed 2 bases at V and 0 bases at J, with 8 bases between. Written as DNA, the CDR3 is TGCAGTGCTAGAATTCTGAGCTCCTACAATGAGCAGTTCTTC. Translated: CSARILSSYNEQFF.

The chain employs TRBV20-1 and TRBJ1-2, with D possibly TRBD1 on 6 matching bases. V was shortened by 5 bases and J by 6 bases, with 10 bases between the two germline ends. Germline V gene data show CDR1 as DFQATT and CDR2 as SNEGSKA (reference sequence). The CDR3 has 11 residues. In nucleotides, the CDR3 is TGCAGTGCTTGGACAGAAGATGGCTACACCTTC. Amino acid sequence: CSAWTEDGYTF.

This clonotype was observed a few times. The chain combines TRBV28 with TRBJ1-6; perhaps TRBD1 as D (5 bases). V shed 5 bases and J shed 9 bases, with 17 bases lying between them. Looked up from germline, CDR1 is MDHEN and CDR2 is SYDVKM. The CDR3 contains 15 residues. The CDR3 spells CASSLPGGLGSPLHF. The CDR3 nucleotides read TGTGCCAGCAGTCTCCCCGGGGGACTGGGTTCACCCCTCCACTTT.

With respect to this clonotype: Compared with germline, one end of the junction differs, possibly owing to a read error. The rearrangement links TRBV28 to TRBJ1-5; TRBD1 might be the D (6 bases). Looked up from germline, CDR1 is MDHEN and CDR2 is SYDVKM. The CDR3 loop spans 12 amino acids. Here the CDR3 DNA reads TGTGCCAGCAATTTACAGGGATTGGCCCAGCATTTT. It codes for CASNLQGLAQHF.

V and J are TRBV7-9 and TRBJ2-5, with D perhaps TRBD2 (6 bases). The CDR3 is 15 amino acids. V shed 3 bases and J shed 4 bases, with 15 bases lying between them. CDR1 SEHNR and CDR2 FQNEAQ come from the germline V gene (reference sequence). CDR3: CASSFGGGGAETQYF. CDR3 DNA: TGTGCCAGCAGCTTCGGGGGAGGCGGGGCAGAGACCCAGTACTTC.

The rearrangement links TRBV20-1 to TRBJ1-2; TRBD1 is a possible D gene (6 bases). This CDR3 has 15 amino acids. V lost 7 bases and J lost 5, with 23 bases in between. The germline gives CDR1 DFQATT, CDR2 SNEGSKA (reference sequence). The DNA of the CDR3 is TGCAGTGTTCAGGCGTCAGGGGCGTTAGGGTATGGCTACACCTTC. It codes for CSVQASGALGYGYTF.

The V gene is TRBV12-3 or TRBV12-4, the J gene TRBJ2-1; 10 nucleotides agree with TRBD2. This CDR3 region has 18 residues. With 3 bases clipped from V and 0 bases from J, the junction kept 8 bases outside the gene matches. In DNA form, the CDR3 reads TGTGCCAGCAGTTTCCGGGCACTAGCGGGATCCTCCTACAATGAGCAGTTCTTC. This translates into CASSFRALAGSSYNEQFF.

V is TRBV29-1 and J is TRBJ1-1, with TRBD1 matching 8 bases. The CDR3 length is 13 residues. In germline, CDR1 is SQVTM, CDR2 ANQGSEA. Trimming removed 3 bases from V and 4 bases from J; junction bases left unmatched: 4. The CDR3 is CSVDGQGSTEAFF. In nucleotides, the CDR3 is TGCAGCGTTGACGGACAGGGTTCCACTGAAGCTTTCTTT.